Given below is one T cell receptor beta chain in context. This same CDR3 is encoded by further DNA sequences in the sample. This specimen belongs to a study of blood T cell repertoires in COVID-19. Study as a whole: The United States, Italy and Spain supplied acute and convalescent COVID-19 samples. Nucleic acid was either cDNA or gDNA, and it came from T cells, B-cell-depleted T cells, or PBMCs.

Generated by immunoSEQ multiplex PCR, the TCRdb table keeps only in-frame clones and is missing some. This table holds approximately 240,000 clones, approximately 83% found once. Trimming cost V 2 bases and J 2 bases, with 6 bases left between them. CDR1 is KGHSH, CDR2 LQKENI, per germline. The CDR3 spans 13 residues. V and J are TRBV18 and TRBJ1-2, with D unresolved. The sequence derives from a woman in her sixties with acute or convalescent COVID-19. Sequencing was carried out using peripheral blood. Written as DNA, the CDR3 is TGTGCCAGCTCACCAGGCGGCAACTATGGCTACACCTTC. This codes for CASSPGGNYGYTF.